This TCR beta chain was obtained from a study of human T cells and chemical hapten exposure (dated by TCRdb to 2020 to 2023). Background on the whole study: For sensitization, 2% DPC in acetone was applied to a roughly 2 cm by roughly 2 cm area of upper inner arm skin. Weekly therapeutic DPC doses were additionally applied to the scalp of patients throughout the roughly 25-week study period. Blood was sampled from patients pre-sensitization (week 0) and at 2, 6 and about 24 weeks after DPC sensitization. The study tracked peripheral blood TCR repertoire changes in vivo during primary and secondary sensitization to the hapten diphenylcyclopropenone (DPC) in alopecia patients. The libraries were sequenced as a pool, and the TCR yield per sample differed mostly because of small variations in library volumes within the pool. For TCR sequencing, blood came from 25 to 35 alopecia patients at anywhere from one to four time points (pre-sensitization, 2, 6 and 24 weeks). The patient cohort, mostly female, included alopecia areata with under or over 50% scalp involvement, alopecia totalis and alopecia universalis. Patch testing on the upper back used Finn chambers containing 0.01% DPC, with scoring done after 6 days according to International Contact Dermatitis Research Group standards. Study-level results and caveats: Compared with pre-sensitization or healthy control sets, expanded TCRs formed significantly more large CDR3 similarity clusters, which is consistent with antigen-driven responses. The number of PT1 expanded TCRs positively correlated with patch test score, significant at thresholds 8, 16 and 32 but not 4. The number of TCRs above 1 in 1000 frequency did not change with DPC sensitization; there was no evidence of global repertoire structure alterations. Because every patient had alopecia, a presumed autoimmune disease, the patients' immune response might differ from that of healthy individuals. Repeated subsampling changed both the strength of the expansion versus patch-test correlation and the threshold at which that correlation became significant.

Reading the label with the study, this specimen's time point is: pre-sensitization, week 0. The treatment or condition label corresponds to: therapeutic diphenylcyclopropenone sensitization with weekly scalp DPC. At each patch-test visit, blood was drawn before the patch test was applied. Eligible patients were aged 18 to 70, diagnosed with alopecia, deemed suitable for DPC therapy, and excluded if pregnant. Total RNA was isolated from unfractionated whole blood collected in Tempus Blood RNA tubes. The CDR3 sequence holds 18 residues, the cysteine and phenylalanine included. The CDR3 DNA has 54 bases and is translated from base 1. From V the trimming removes 7 bases and from J it removes 1 base, while the gene matches leave 10 bases of the junction unaccounted for. Looking up the germline V gene (reference sequence) yields CDR1 LGHDT and CDR2 YNNKEL. Only a few counts were recorded for this clonotype. No cognate antigen has been identified for it. It has no much larger one-base neighbor in the sample; base qualities were not kept.

The library was built by means of RACE. Sequencing relied on a NextSeq 500. During library preparation, unique molecular identifiers were attached to individual cDNA molecules so that TCRs could be counted in a quantitative, reproducible way. Each blood RNA sample was used to sequence both TCR alpha and TCR beta chains. Per the authors' processing: The median number of TCRs per sample was around 96,000, ranging from about 20,000 to 750,000. The Decombinator software suite was used to annotate the V, J and CDR3 of the TCR reads. For the PS versus PT1 abundance plots, all samples were subsampled to the same number of TCRs (28,000). TCRs were defined as expanded if absent before sensitization and observed at least eight times at the 2-week time point. Starting from the raw public reads, TCRdb applied fastp trimming at Q25, assembled clones with MiXCR and retained in-frame beta chains. Each record represents a unique CDR3 protein, reported with the most common genes and DNA among its rows. The V and J calls and clone size are TCRdb's, not the authors'. For this sample there are 80,000 to 100,000 distinct CDR3 sequences; roughly a tenth appear just once. Together, the top ten hold 3.6% of the sample.

Sequences were derived from whole blood, sampled in connection with sensitization to the hapten diphenylcyclopropenone (DPC). This chain is built from TRBV3-1 and TRBJ2-4; 13 bases in the middle match TRBD2. The sequence came from a woman aged 40 to 50 with alopecia areata. Some clones in this sample may be carry-over from other donors' samples. The nucleotide sequence is TGTGCCAGCACTCCTACTAGCGGGGGGGCTCGGGCCAAAAACATTCAGTACTTC. Its protein reads: CASTPTSGGARAKNIQYF.